The clone carrying this T cell receptor (beta chain) was observed a few times. Its specificity is unknown. Germline CDR1 MRHNA, CDR2 SNTAGT. The CDR3 extends over 15 amino acids. Trimming took 5 bases from V and 2 from J, leaving 14 bases between them. The sample comes from a study of a mutant IDH1 vaccine in newly diagnosed glioma. Time point noted: week 35, safety follow-up. Vaccinated patients received 300 ug of mutant IDH1 20-mer peptide per dose, with topical imiquimod. Diagnosis in the donors showed new WHO grade 3 or 4 astrocytomas that were IDH1-mutant and ATRX-lost. TCRdb keeps only in-frame clones here, not all; method: immunoSEQ multiplex PCR. The table records around 45,000 clones, more than 75% of them present only once.

The V call is TRBV6-4, the J call TRBJ2-3; D is possibly TRBD2 (5 bases). The TCR was taken from a woman aged 40 to 49 with glioma. The material was PBMCs, obtained from a glioma patient whose treatment included an IDH1 peptide vaccine. The CDR3, as DNA: TGTGCCAGCAGTATTCGCGGGCTCAACACAGATACGCAGTATTTT. This sequence encodes CASSIRGLNTDTQYF.